This T cell receptor beta chain is drawn from a study of liver allograft versus peripheral blood T cells. Overall study: Transplanted livers held T cell receptor repertoires, and these were compared with repertoires in recipients' peripheral blood.

The ends were cut back, 5 bases at V and 2 bases at J, with 15 bases in the middle. Germline CDR1 reads SGHTA; CDR2 reads FQGTGA. The CDR3 is made up of 15 amino acids. Using its own MiXCR run on the reads, TCRdb lists one record per CDR3 protein. Among about 7,900 distinct CDR3 sequences listed, approximately 17% were seen once. This chain joins TRBV7-3 and TRBJ2-5; TRBD1 might be the D (6 bases). This receptor was obtained from a human patient who had a liver transplant. Part of the T cell pool may stem from the graft donor. This chain's CDR3 is CASSLLSGQQETQYF. CDR3 DNA sequence: TGTGCCAGCAGCCTGCTTTCGGGACAACAAGAGACCCAGTACTTC.